A single sample is the source of the 27 T cell receptor beta chains below, sequenced in a study of shared T cell receptors in the human thymus. Only in-frame clones appear in the TCRdb table, and some are missing; sequencing was by immunoSEQ multiplex PCR. Altogether about 730,000 clones are present, roughly 88% being singletons, with the ten largest covering under 0.012%. The same data also went into a second study, on human thymus T cells.

The sample comprised thymocytes. The receptors were sampled from a girl under three years old with a congenital heart defect.

This rearrangement joins TRBV7-9 to TRBJ2-7, with D perhaps matching TRBD1 (6 bases). Germline values: CDR1 SEHNR, CDR2 FQNEAQ (reference sequence). This CDR3 spans 19 amino acids. The V and J ends lost 5 bases and 2 bases respectively, with 28 bases between them. This CDR3 reads CASSPQWVGQLSEPYEQYF. CDR3 nucleotide sequence: TGTGCCAGCAGCCCACAATGGGTAGGACAGTTGTCGGAACCCTACGAGCAGTACTTC.

The V call is TRBV5-1, the J call TRBJ1-1; D uncertain. Germline CDR1 and CDR2: SGHRS and YFSETQ. The CDR3 loop spans 14 amino acids. Trimming took 7 bases from V and 1 from J, leaving 14 bases between them. DNA for the CDR3: TGCGCCAGCGACGAAGGCCCGGGGAACACTGAAGCTTTCTTT. Protein sequence: CASDEGPGNTEAFF. The full variable domain, in which reference TRBV5-1 and TRBJ1-1 provide the parts outside the CDR3, is KAGVTQTPRYLIKTRGQQVTLSCSPISGHRSVSWYQQTPGQGLQFLFEYFSETQRNKGNFPGRFSGRQFSNSRSEMNVSTLELGDSALYLCASDEGPGNTEAFFGQGTRLTVV.

This rearrangement joins TRBV7-2 to TRBJ2-1; no reliable D call. Germline CDR1 SGHTA, CDR2 FQGNSA. V lost 6 bases and J 5 bases, leaving 17 bases between the germline ends. The CDR3 extends over 15 amino acids. The CDR3 coding sequence is TGTGCCAGCAGACACACCGTTTTGATTGACAATGAGCAGTTCTTC. The encoded protein is CASRHTVLIDNEQFF.

V gene TRBV10-1 combines with J gene TRBJ2-1; unclear D gene. V lost 2 bases and J 5 bases, leaving 7 bases between the germline ends. Germline V CDR1 and CDR2: WNHNN, SYGVQD (reference sequence). This CDR3 is 13 amino acids long. The CDR3 DNA sequence: TGCGCCAGCAGTGAGAAACTGGACAATGAGCAGTTCTTC. Translating gives CASSEKLDNEQFF.

The chain uses TRBV14 and TRBJ2-3; 8 bases are a match to TRBD2. V dropped 2 bases and J dropped 0; count of bases not matched to a gene: 13. CDR1 and CDR2 (germline): SGHDN, FVKESK. This CDR3 spans 19 amino acids. The CDR3 reads CASSQSPIAGPHSTDTQYF. The CDR3 DNA reads TGTGCCAGCAGCCAATCCCCGATAGCGGGGCCCCATAGCACAGATACGCAGTATTTT.

The chain recombines TRBV10-3 with TRBJ2-7; 8 nucleotides align to TRBD2. Trimming removed 10 bases from V and 3 bases from J; junction bases left unmatched: 11. The CDR3 is made up of 14 amino acids. Germline V gene data show CDR1 as ENHRY and CDR2 as SYGVKD. The CDR3 here is CATSREGLIYEQYF. CDR3 in DNA: TGTGCCACCTCCCGGGAGGGTTTGATCTACGAGCAGTACTTC.

The chain employs TRBV11-2 and TRBJ2-3, with 11 bases that match TRBD2. Germline CDR1 SGHAT, CDR2 FQNNGV. V lost 4 bases to trimming and J lost 2 bases; unmatched junction nucleotides: 11. This CDR3 comprises 18 residues. CDR3 amino acids: CASSSRQTSGANTDTQYF. The CDR3 coding sequence is TGTGCCAGCAGCTCGAGACAGACTAGCGGGGCTAACACAGATACGCAGTATTTT.

The V call is TRBV4-1, the J call TRBJ2-3; 11 nucleotides match TRBD2. Germline loops: CDR1 MGHRA, CDR2 YSYEKL. The CDR3 totals 19 residues. J was trimmed by 1 base and V by 1 base; bases with no gene match: 10. The CDR3 spells CASSQVLAGGPLGTDTQYF. The CDR3, as DNA: TGCGCCAGCAGCCAAGTCCTAGCGGGGGGTCCTTTGGGCACAGATACGCAGTATTTT.

The chain couples TRBV5-1 to TRBJ1-3; D may be TRBD1 (5 bases). V was trimmed by 0 bases and J by 8 bases, leaving 30 bases between them. Germline CDR1 reads SGHRS; CDR2 reads YFSETQ. The CDR3 covers 20 residues. The CDR3 is CASSLGAGDSPGSPADTIYF. The CDR3 DNA follows: TGCGCCAGCAGCTTGGGTGCCGGTGACAGCCCCGGATCTCCGGCGGACACCATATATTTT.

The V and J genes are TRBV7-8 and TRBJ1-2; D is undetermined. The CDR3 is made up of 15 amino acids. V was cut by 5 bases and J by 2 bases, with 15 bases left in between. Germline values: CDR1 SGHVS, CDR2 FQNEAQ. CDR3 coding DNA: TGTGCCAGCAGCCAAATCGGGTTACGGAACTATGGCTACACCTTC. Translated: CASSQIGLRNYGYTF. The whole variable domain, filled in from reference TRBV7-8 and TRBJ1-2, reads GAGVSQSPRYKVAKRGQDVALRCDPISGHVSLFWYQQALGQGPEFLTYFQNEAQLDKSGLPSDRFFAERPEGSVSTLKIQRTQQEDSAVYLCASSQIGLRNYGYTFGSGTRLTVV.

This chain connects TRBV27 to TRBJ2-7; no reliable D call. There are 12 residues in the CDR3. Germline V gene data show CDR1 as MNHEY and CDR2 as SMNVEV (reference sequence). The V and J ends lost 5 bases and 2 bases respectively, with 7 bases between them. This CDR3 is CASSPKTYEQYF. The CDR3 nucleotides are TGTGCCAGCAGTCCAAAAACCTACGAGCAGTACTTC.

The sample holds one count of this clone. This chain uses TRBV15 with TRBJ2-1; TRBD2 aligns across 8 bases. The trim removed 4 bases at V and 6 bases at J, leaving 8 bases unmatched. This CDR3 has 15 residues. Looked up from germline, CDR1 is LNHNV and CDR2 is YYDKDF (reference sequence). CDR3 protein: CATSTGTRGVNEQFF. The DNA of the CDR3 is TGTGCCACCAGCACCGGGACTAGGGGAGTCAATGAGCAGTTCTTC.

As to this clone: One end of the junction fails to match germline, which may point to a read error. The chain uses TRBV5-6 and TRBJ1-2; the D gene is possibly TRBD1 (5 bases). Germline CDR1 SGHDT, CDR2 YYEEEE. This CDR3 is 13 amino acids long. The CDR3 reads CASSVQVFEIPFF. The CDR3 DNA reads as TGTGCCAGCAGCGTACAGGTGTTTGAGATCCCTTTCTTC.

This clone was counted only a few times. The chain links TRBV30 to TRBJ1-2, with 12 bases fitting TRBD1. This CDR3 comprises 14 residues. Germline loops: CDR1 GTSNPN, CDR2 SVGIG (reference sequence). After removal of 5 bases from V and 6 bases from J, the junction contained 7 bases not matched to a gene. The CDR3 DNA reads as TGTGCCTGGGGGCCGGGACAGGGGGCCGATGGCTACACCTTC. Its translation: CAWGPGQGADGYTF.

The sample holds a few counts of this clone. The chain carries TRBV19 and TRBJ2-7, with 11 bases fitting TRBD2. The CDR3 runs to 15 residues. Trimming removed 4 bases from V and 3 bases from J; junction bases left unmatched: 5. Germline V gene lookup returns CDR1 LNHDA and CDR2 SQIVND (reference sequence). The CDR3 DNA follows: TGTGCCAGTAGTACCGGGACTAGCGGCAACTACGAGCAGTACTTC. Protein product: CASSTGTSGNYEQYF.

CDR3 in amino acids: CASSLAKRRGHTGELFF. Written as DNA, the CDR3 is TGTGCCAGCAGCTTGGCCAAGCGGCGGGGGCACACCGGGGAGCTGTTTTTT. V gene TRBV5-4 combines with J gene TRBJ2-2, with D possibly being TRBD2 (7 bases). Between the trimmed V and J ends, which lost 0 bases and 3 bases, there was a span of 15 bases. The CDR3 is made up of 17 amino acids. CDR1 and CDR2 (germline): SGHNT, YYREEE (reference sequence).

This chain uses TRBV7-8 with TRBJ2-5; TRBD1 agrees at 11 bases. Germline CDR1 and CDR2: SGHVS and FQNEAQ. V was pared by 3 bases and J by 4 bases, with 10 bases of the junction left unmatched. CDR3 size: 17 residues. The CDR3 region has the DNA TGTGCCAGCAGCTTGACCGTGGACAGGGGGCGCGGAGAGACCCAGTACTTC. This encodes CASSLTVDRGRGETQYF.

This sequence joins TRBV6-5 and TRBJ1-2; 10 nucleotides agree with TRBD1. The CDR3 extends over 15 amino acids. Per the germline V gene, CDR1 is MNHEY and CDR2 is SVGAGI. V lost 5 bases, J lost 6 bases, and 9 bases stayed unmatched. The CDR3 DNA follows: TGTGCCAGCAGTATACTGGGACAGGGGCATGATGGCTACACCTTC. Its protein is CASSILGQGHDGYTF.

The genes are TRBV6-1 and TRBJ1-5; maybe TRBD1 (5 bases). The germline gives CDR1 MNHNS, CDR2 SASEGT. The CDR3 contains 16 residues. V was cut by 4 bases and J by 0 bases, with 13 bases left in between. CDR3 in amino acids: CASSARGGDSNQPQHF. The CDR3 DNA sequence: TGTGCCAGCAGTGCCCGGGGGGGAGATAGCAATCAGCCCCAGCATTTT.

The chain joins TRBV13 to TRBJ1-2; 9 bases fit TRBD1. CDR3 length: 15 residues. Germline CDR1 is PRHDT and CDR2 is FYEKMQ (reference sequence). V shed 5 bases, J shed 9 bases, and the junction held 13 bases outside the gene matches. The CDR3 reads CASSPYDDRGASYTF. CDR3 nucleotides: TGTGCCAGCAGCCCATACGACGACAGGGGGGCGAGCTACACCTTC.

The chain recombines TRBV11-2 with TRBJ2-5; TRBD1 might be the D (7 bases). The end of the DNA aligns better with TRBJ2-7, so the J call may be wrong. The CDR3 is 16 residues long. Germline CDR1 reads SGHAT; CDR2 reads FQNNGV. Here the CDR3 DNA reads TGTGCCAGCAGCTTAGAGGTGAGACAGGGAGCGGGCGAGCAGTACTTC. It specifies CASSLEVRQGAGEQYF.

The rearrangement joins TRBV10-3 to TRBJ1-2, with a possible D match to TRBD1 (5 bases). Trimming stripped 2 bases from V and 8 bases from J, with 12 bases between. The CDR3 contains 13 residues. Germline V gives CDR1 ENHRY, CDR2 SYGVKD. CDR3 in amino acids: CAISEDRSNGYTF. CDR3 nucleotides: TGTGCCATCAGTGAGGACAGAAGTAACGGCTACACCTTC.

This clone was observed once. The chain links TRBV2 to TRBJ2-4; a possible D gene is TRBD2 (7 bases). V was trimmed by 0 bases and J by 1 base, leaving 13 bases between them. The germline V gene encodes CDR1 SNHLY and CDR2 FYNNEI. The CDR3 spans 17 residues. The CDR3 loop is CASSEARRGAAKNIQYF. The DNA of the CDR3 is TGTGCCAGCAGTGAAGCGCGACGGGGGGCCGCCAAAAACATTCAGTACTTC. The full variable domain, in which reference TRBV2 and TRBJ2-4 provide the parts outside the CDR3, is EPEVTQTPSHQVTQMGQEVILRCVPISNHLYFYWYRQILGQKVEFLVSFYNNEISEKSEIFDDQFSVERPDGSNFTLKIRSTKLEDSAMYFCASSEARRGAAKNIQYFGAGTRLSVL.

V is TRBV6-6 and J is TRBJ2-5; perhaps TRBD1 as D (6 bases). Trimming took 6 bases from V and 4 from J, leaving 15 bases between them. Germline CDR1 reads MNHNY; CDR2 reads SVGAGI (reference sequence). The CDR3 is 14 amino acids. CDR3 sequence: CASRPSGVTETQYF. CDR3 coding DNA: TGTGCCAGCAGGCCCTCAGGGGTCACAGAGACCCAGTACTTC.

The genes are TRBV29-1 and TRBJ1-2, with D perhaps TRBD1 (5 bases). Trimming stripped 3 bases from V and 4 bases from J, with 9 bases between. CDR1 SQVTM and CDR2 ANQGSEA come from the germline V gene. CDR3 length: 12 amino acids. The CDR3 loop reads CSVEGGAYGYTF. The CDR3 DNA reads TGCAGCGTTGAGGGGGGTGCCTATGGCTACACCTTC.

To note about this clone: Other nucleotide sequences from this sample produce the same CDR3. The gene calls are TRBV27 and TRBJ1-1; the match to TRBD1 covers 7 bases. V lost 0 bases to trimming and J lost 6 bases; unmatched junction nucleotides: 13. Germline CDR1 and CDR2: MNHEY and SMNVEV (reference sequence). The CDR3 covers 17 residues. CDR3 sequence (DNA): TGTGCCAGCAGTTTATCGGGCCCAGGGGGGCCAGGATCTGAAGCTTTCTTT. As protein: CASSLSGPGGPGSEAFF.

The chain uses TRBV14 and TRBJ1-2; 7 bases are shared with TRBD1. This CDR3 region has 18 residues. CDR1 SGHDN and CDR2 FVKESK come from the germline V gene. J gave up 2 bases and V 0 bases, and 12 bases lay outside the gene matches. The CDR3 spells CASSQDRAEQGRNYGYTF. The CDR3 region has the DNA TGTGCCAGCAGCCAAGATAGGGCGGAACAGGGGCGGAACTATGGCTACACCTTC.